This TCR beta chain is drawn from a study of human T cells and chemical hapten exposure. Specified time point: patch test 1, 2 weeks after DPC sensitization. As to treatment: therapeutic diphenylcyclopropenone sensitization with weekly scalp DPC. TCRdb itself ran the RACE reads through MiXCR, one entry per CDR3 protein. The data show just under 350,000 distinct CDR3 sequences, under 9% seen once. The table lists this clonotype with a few counts. The specimen was whole blood, collected in connection with sensitization to the hapten diphenylcyclopropenone (DPC). The TCR originated in a woman aged 18-29 years with alopecia areata. Some clones in this sample may be carry-over from other donors' samples.

CDR3 loop: CASSLVRGLGTEAFF. DNA for the CDR3: TGTGCCAGCAGCTTAGTTAGGGGTCTTGGGACTGAAGCTTTCTTT. This chain links TRBV7-2 with TRBJ1-1; possibly TRBD1 for D (5 bases). The ends were cut back, 1 base at V and 5 bases at J, with 14 bases in the middle. The V gene's germline CDR1 is SGHTA and CDR2 FQGNSA. CDR3 length equals 15 residues.